The next 5 T cell receptor beta chains were all read from a single sample in a study of PD-L1 blockade in urothelial cancer. The repertoire was sequenced with immunoSEQ multiplex PCR; TCRdb's copy has only in-frame clones and lacks some. The sample has roughly 100,000 clones, over 75% seen once; the top ten hold more than 2%. Sequencing was performed on PBMCs, taken around atezolizumab (anti-PD-L1) treatment. These receptors came from a man aged 50 to 59 with urothelial cancer.

CDR3: CASSLDRDQSDTQYF. DNA for the CDR3: TGCGCCAGCAGCCTCGACAGGGATCAATCAGATACGCAGTATTTT. V usage is TRBV5-1 and J usage is TRBJ2-3, with TRBD1 matching over 7 bases. The CDR3 is 15 amino acids. Germline V gives CDR1 SGHRS, CDR2 YFSETQ. V was pared by 4 bases and J by 4 bases, with 9 bases of the junction left unmatched. The full variable domain, in which reference TRBV5-1 and TRBJ2-3 provide the parts outside the CDR3, is KAGVTQTPRYLIKTRGQQVTLSCSPISGHRSVSWYQQTPGQGLQFLFEYFSETQRNKGNFPGRFSGRQFSNSRSEMNVSTLELGDSALYLCASSLDRDQSDTQYFGPGTRLTVL.

The V gene is TRBV28, the J gene TRBJ1-1, with 8 bases fitting TRBD1. Germline assignment: CDR1 MDHEN and CDR2 SYDVKM. The CDR3 spans 14 residues. Trimming removed 1 base from V and 11 bases from J; junction bases left unmatched: 9. CDR3 residues: CASSLSNYRGLAFF. The CDR3 nucleotides read TGTGCCAGCAGTTTATCCAATTACAGGGGGTTGGCTTTCTTT. The full variable domain, in which reference TRBV28 and TRBJ1-1 provide the parts outside the CDR3, is DVKVTQSSRYLVKRTGEKVFLECVQDMDHENMFWYRQDPGLGLRLIYFSYDVKMKEKGDIPEGYSVSREKKERFSLILESASTNQTSMYLCASSLSNYRGLAFFGQGTRLTVV.

V usage is TRBV19 and J usage is TRBJ1-5, with 7 bases lining up with TRBD1. Germline V gene data show CDR1 as LNHDA and CDR2 as SQIVND (reference sequence). The CDR3 length is 14 residues. J gave up 5 bases and V 7 bases, and 8 bases lay outside the gene matches. The DNA for the CDR3 is TGTGCCAGTACCCGGGACAGCGCTTATCAGCCCCAGCATTTT. It is translated as CASTRDSAYQPQHF. The full variable domain, its missing parts supplied by reference TRBV19 and TRBJ1-5, is DGGITQSPKYLFRKEGQNVTLSCEQNLNHDAMYWYRQDPGQGLRLIYYSQIVNDFQKGDIAEGYSVSREKKESFPLTVTSAQKNPTAFYLCASTRDSAYQPQHFGDGTRLSIL.

The CDR3 bases are TGTGCCAGCGGTTCAGATGAAAAACTGTTTTTT. Encoded protein: CASGSDEKLFF. The rearrangement joins TRBV6-6 to TRBJ1-4; D remains ambiguous. Trimming shortened V by 8 bases and J by 6 bases, and 7 bases separated the two germline ends. CDR3 length equals 11 residues. CDR1 and CDR2 from the germline V gene are MNHNY and SVGAGI (reference sequence).

In this sample, this clone turned up once. This chain uses TRBV4-1 with TRBJ2-3; 8 bases align to TRBD2. This CDR3 region has 17 residues. The germline V gene has CDR1 MGHRA and CDR2 YSYEKL. V lost 1 base, J lost 5 bases, and 11 bases stayed unmatched. CDR3 bases: TGCGCCAGCAGCCAAGGGGCAGGCGGGAGGCCCCAAGATACGCAGTATTTT. Amino acid sequence: CASSQGAGGRPQDTQYF.